This T cell receptor beta chain was documented in a study of vaccination and CD4 T cells after COVID-19. Researchers used the Oncomine TCR Beta short-read assay to sequence DNA from cultured CD4+ T cells. Using its own MiXCR run on the PCR reads, TCRdb lists one record per CDR3 protein. The data show approximately 17,000 distinct CDR3 sequences, 40% to 50% seen once. This CDR3 has 14 amino acids. V lost 6 bases to trimming and J lost 5 bases, with 16 bases between them. Germline-derived CDR1 and CDR2 are MNHNS and SASEGT. Treatment reported: roughly ten-day PBMC culture with coronavirus spike peptide pools or control peptides (ViraFEST assay). This clonotype was detected once. No antigen is known for it.

This sequence was found in a human donor who had recovered from COVID-19. J is TRBJ2-5 and V is TRBV6-1; the D call may be TRBD1 or TRBD2 (6 bases each). The sequences come from CD4+ T cells from blood, cultured in vitro, collected before SARS-CoV-2 vaccination. CDR3 nucleotides: TGTGCCAGCAGGGGGATCGGGGGCGAGGAGACCCAGTACTTC. It specifies CASRGIGGEETQYF.